This TCR beta chain emerged from a study of cytomegalovirus exposure and HLA in healthy donors. On this clone itself: What it recognizes is unknown. One end of the junction is discordant with germline, which a read error may explain. Other DNA variants within this sample encode the same CDR3.

Germline loops: CDR1 SGDLS, CDR2 YYNGEE. This CDR3 spans 15 amino acids. Primers included in the PCR were 60 Vbeta and 13 Jbeta primers. Sequencing used immunoSEQ multiplex PCR; TCRdb keeps in-frame clones, though not all of them. The profile covers 100,000 to 120,000 clones, with 69% appearing a single time and approximately 3% taken by the ten largest. Study-level points and caveats: Versus the approximately 670-donor mean, an Asian-associated ancestry cluster reportedly showed fewer N-insertions in a later analysis.

Sequenced input: PBMCs. The TCR was taken from a young man in good health and CMV-seronegative. The chain couples TRBV9 to TRBJ2-6; TRBD1 matches at 7 bases. In DNA form, the CDR3 reads TGTGCCAGCAGCAACAGGGGCTCTGGGGCCAATGTCCTGACTTTC. Translated: CASSNRGSGANVLTF.